The following is a TCR beta chain sequence with its context. The antigen is not known. This specimen comes from a study of CXCR3-negative and CXCR3-positive naive CD8 T cells. Notes on the study in general: The study found comparably high diversity in both naive subsets and much lower diversity in memory CD8+ cells.

Researchers prepared the TRB cDNA libraries using 5' RACE with UMI labels. TCRdb re-called the 5' RACE reads, yielding one record per CDR3 amino acid sequence without DNA. The listing records over 70,000 distinct CDR3 sequences. The CDR3 consists of 17 residues. Germline assignment: CDR1 MDHEN and CDR2 SYDVKM. The V gene is TRBV28, the J gene TRBJ2-3. Sequenced: naive CXCR3- CD8+ T cells from blood. Subset: CD45RO-CCR7+CD27+CD95- naive CD8+ T cells lacking CXCR3 (TNR3-). The TCR was taken from a human donor in good health. Some clones in this sample may be carry-over from other donors' samples. This chain's CDR3 is CASSTQTATSGTDTQYF.